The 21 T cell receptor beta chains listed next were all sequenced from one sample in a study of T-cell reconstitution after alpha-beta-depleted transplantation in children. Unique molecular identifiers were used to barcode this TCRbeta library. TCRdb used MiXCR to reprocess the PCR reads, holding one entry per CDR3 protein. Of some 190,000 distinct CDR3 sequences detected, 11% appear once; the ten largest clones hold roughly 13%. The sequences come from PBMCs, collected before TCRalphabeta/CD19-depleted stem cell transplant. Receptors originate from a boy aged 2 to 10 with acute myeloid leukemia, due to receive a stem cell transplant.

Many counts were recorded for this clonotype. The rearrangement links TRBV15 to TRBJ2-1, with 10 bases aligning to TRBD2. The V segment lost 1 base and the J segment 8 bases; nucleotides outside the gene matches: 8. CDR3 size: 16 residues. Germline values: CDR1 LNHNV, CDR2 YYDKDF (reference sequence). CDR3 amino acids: CATSRVPSGSLDEQFF. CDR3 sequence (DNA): TGTGCCACCAGCAGAGTGCCTAGCGGGAGTTTGGATGAGCAGTTCTTC.

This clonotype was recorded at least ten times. The CDR3 DNA reads as TGCAGTGCTGCTCTGACGGGCACTGAAGCTTTCTTT. Encoded protein: CSAALTGTEAFF. J is TRBJ1-1 and V is TRBV20-1, with unresolved D. Trimming shortened V by 5 bases and J by 4 bases, and 11 bases separated the two germline ends. The germline V gene has CDR1 DFQATT and CDR2 SNEGSKA (reference sequence). The CDR3 is 12 residues long.

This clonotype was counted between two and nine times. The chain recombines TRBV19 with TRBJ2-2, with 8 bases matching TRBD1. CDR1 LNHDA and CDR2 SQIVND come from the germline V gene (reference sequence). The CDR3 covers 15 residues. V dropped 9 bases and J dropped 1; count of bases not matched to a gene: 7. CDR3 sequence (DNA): TGTGCCAGCAATTTTGGGACAGGGAACACCGGGGAGCTGTTTTTT. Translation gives CASNFGTGNTGELFF.

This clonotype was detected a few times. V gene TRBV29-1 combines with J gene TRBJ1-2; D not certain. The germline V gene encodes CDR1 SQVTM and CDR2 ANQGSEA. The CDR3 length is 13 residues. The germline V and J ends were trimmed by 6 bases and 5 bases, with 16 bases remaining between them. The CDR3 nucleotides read TGCAGCGTCGGGGTGCCAGACGCTTATGGCTACACCTTC. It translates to CSVGVPDAYGYTF.

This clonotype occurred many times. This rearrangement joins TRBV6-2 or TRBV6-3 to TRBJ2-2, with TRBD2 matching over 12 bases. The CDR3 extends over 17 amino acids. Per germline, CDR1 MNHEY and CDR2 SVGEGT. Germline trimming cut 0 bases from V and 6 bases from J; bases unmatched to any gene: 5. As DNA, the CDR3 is TGTGCCAGCAGTTACTCAACTAGCGGGAGGTCCGCCGGGGAGCTGTTTTTT. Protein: CASSYSTSGRSAGELFF.

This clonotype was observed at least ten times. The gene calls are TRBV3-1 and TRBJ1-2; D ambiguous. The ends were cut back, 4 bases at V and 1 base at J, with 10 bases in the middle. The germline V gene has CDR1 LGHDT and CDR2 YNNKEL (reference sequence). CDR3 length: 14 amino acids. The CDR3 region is CASSPFRINYGYTF. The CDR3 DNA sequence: TGTGCCAGCAGCCCATTCAGGATTAACTATGGCTACACCTTC.

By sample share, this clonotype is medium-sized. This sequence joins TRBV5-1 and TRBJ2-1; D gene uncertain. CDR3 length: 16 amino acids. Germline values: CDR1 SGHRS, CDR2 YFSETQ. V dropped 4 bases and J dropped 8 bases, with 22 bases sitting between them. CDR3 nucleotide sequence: TGCGCCAGCAGCCCTGGGGATTGGGGTTTTATGGATGAGCAGTTCTTC. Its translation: CASSPGDWGFMDEQFF.

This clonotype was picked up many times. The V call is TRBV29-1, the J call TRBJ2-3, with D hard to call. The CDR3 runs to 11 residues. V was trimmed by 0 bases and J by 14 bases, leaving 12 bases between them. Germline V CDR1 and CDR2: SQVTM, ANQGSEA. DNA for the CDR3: TGCAGCGTTGAAGATGGGGTTGGTTCGTATTTT. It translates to CSVEDGVGSYF.

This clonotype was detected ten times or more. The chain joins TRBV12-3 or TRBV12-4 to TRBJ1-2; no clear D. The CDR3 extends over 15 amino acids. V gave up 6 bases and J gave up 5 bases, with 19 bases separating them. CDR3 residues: CASRQGTANLYGYTF. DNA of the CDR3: TGTGCCAGCAGACAAGGAACTGCCAACCTATATGGCTACACCTTC.

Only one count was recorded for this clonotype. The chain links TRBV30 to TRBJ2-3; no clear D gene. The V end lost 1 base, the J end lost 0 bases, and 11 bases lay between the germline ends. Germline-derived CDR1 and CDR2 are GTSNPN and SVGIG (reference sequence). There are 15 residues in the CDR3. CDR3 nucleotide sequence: TGTGCCTGGAGTGAACTGACAACAAGCACAGATACGCAGTATTTT. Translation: CAWSELTTSTDTQYF. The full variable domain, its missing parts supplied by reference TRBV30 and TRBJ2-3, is SQTIHQWPATLVQPVGSPLSLECTVEGTSNPNLYWYRQAAGRGLQLLFYSVGIGQISSEVPQNLSASRPQDRQFILSSKKLLLSDSGFYLCAWSELTTSTDTQYFGPGTRLTVL.

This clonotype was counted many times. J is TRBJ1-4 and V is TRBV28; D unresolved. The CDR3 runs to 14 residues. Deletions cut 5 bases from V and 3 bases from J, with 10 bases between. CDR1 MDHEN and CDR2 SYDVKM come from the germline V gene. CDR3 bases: TGTGCCAGCAGTCCTGAGTGGTCTAATGAAAAACTGTTTTTT. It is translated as CASSPEWSNEKLFF.

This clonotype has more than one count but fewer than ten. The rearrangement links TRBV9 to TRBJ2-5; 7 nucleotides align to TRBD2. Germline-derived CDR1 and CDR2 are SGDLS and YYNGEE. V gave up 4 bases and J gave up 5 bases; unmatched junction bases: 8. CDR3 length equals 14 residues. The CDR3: CASSTSGVWETQYF. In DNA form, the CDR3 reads TGTGCCAGCAGCACCAGCGGGGTTTGGGAGACCCAGTACTTC.

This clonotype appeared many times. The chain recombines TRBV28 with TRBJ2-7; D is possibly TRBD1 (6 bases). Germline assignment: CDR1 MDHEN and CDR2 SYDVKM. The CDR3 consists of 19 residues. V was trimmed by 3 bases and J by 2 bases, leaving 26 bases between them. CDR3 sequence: CASSLGDRICPDSTYEQYV. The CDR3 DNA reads TGTGCCAGCAGTTTGGGCGACCGGATTTGCCCGGACAGTACCTACGAGCAGTACGTC.

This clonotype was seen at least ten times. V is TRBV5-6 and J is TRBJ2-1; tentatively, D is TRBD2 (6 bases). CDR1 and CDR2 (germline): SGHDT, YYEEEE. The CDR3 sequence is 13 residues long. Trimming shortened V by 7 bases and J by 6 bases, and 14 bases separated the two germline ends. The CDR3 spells CASRTWGGNEQFF. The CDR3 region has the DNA TGTGCCAGCCGAACTTGGGGAGGCAATGAGCAGTTCTTC.

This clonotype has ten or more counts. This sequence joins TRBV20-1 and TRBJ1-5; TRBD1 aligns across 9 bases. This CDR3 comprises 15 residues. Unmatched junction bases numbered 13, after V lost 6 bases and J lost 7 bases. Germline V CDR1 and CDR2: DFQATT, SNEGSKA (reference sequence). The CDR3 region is CSALRSDRGGQPQHF. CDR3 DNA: TGCAGTGCGCTCCGTTCCGACAGGGGGGGCCAGCCCCAGCATTTT.

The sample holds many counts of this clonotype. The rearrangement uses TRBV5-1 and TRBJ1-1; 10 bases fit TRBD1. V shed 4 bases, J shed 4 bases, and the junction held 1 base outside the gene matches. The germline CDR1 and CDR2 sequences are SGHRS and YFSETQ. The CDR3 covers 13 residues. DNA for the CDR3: TGCGCCAGCAGCGGGACAGGGGTCACTGAAGCTTTCTTT. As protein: CASSGTGVTEAFF.

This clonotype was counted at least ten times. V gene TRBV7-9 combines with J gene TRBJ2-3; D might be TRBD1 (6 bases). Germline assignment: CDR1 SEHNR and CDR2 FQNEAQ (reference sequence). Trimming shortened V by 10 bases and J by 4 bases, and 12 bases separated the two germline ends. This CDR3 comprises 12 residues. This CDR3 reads CAMRAGADTQYF. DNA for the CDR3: TGTGCCATGCGGGCAGGGGCAGATACGCAGTATTTT.

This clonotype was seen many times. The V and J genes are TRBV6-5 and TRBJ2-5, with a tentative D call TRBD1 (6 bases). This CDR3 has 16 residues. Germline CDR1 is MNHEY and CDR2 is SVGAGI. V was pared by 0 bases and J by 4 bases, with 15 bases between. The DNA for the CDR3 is TGTGCCAGCAGTTACTCGGTAACAGGGAAAAGAGAGACCCAGTACTTC. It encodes CASSYSVTGKRETQYF.

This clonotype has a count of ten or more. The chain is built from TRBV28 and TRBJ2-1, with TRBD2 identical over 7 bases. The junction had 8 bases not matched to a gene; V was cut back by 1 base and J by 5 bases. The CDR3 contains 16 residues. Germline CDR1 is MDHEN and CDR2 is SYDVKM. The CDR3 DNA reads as TGTGCCAGCAGTTTATCGAGCGGGGTTACTGACAATGAGCAGTTCTTC. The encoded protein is CASSLSSGVTDNEQFF.

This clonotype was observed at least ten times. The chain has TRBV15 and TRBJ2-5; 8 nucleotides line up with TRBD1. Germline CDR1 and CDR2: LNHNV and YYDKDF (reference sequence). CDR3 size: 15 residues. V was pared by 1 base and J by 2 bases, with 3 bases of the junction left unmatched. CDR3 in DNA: TGTGCCACCAGCAGAGGTGGACAGGGACAAGAGACCCAGTACTTC. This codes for CATSRGGQGQETQYF. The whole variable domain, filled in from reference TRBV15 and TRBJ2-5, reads DAMVIQNPRYQVTQFGKPVTLSCSQTLNHNVMYWYQQKSSQAPKLLFHYYDKDFNNEADTPDNFQSRRPNTSFCFLDIRSPGLGDTAMYLCATSRGGQGQETQYFGPGTRLLVL.

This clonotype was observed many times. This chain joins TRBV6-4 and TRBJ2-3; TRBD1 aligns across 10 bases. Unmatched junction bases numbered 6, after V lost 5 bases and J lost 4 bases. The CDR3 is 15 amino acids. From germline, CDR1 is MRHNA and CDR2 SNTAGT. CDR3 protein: CASSTGTGEADTQYF. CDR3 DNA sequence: TGTGCCAGCAGTACCGGGACAGGGGAGGCAGATACGCAGTATTTT.